Sequencing of this T cell receptor beta chain was carried out in a study of blood T cell repertoires in COVID-19 (dated by TCRdb to 2018 to 2020). Regarding the study in general: Samples covering the acute and convalescent phases of COVID-19 were provided by collaborators in the United States, Italy and Spain. The prospective study material was composed of cDNA or gDNA derived from T cells, B-cell-depleted T cells, or PBMCs. Deeply sampled blood TCRbeta repertoires from subjects exposed to, actively infected with, or recovered from COVID-19 were included in the dataset. The repertoires were released in a freely available public database meant as a resource for research on the immune response to SARS-CoV-2. Samples came from the ongoing ImmuneRACE study (first 160 participants) plus 1,254 subjects from 6 global collaborators. Nearly every sample came with metadata listing a de-identified subject ID, COVID-19 status, age in years and sex. Where HLA class I and class II types were available, the types were taken from metadata supplied by the sample provider, not from assay-based typing.

TCRbeta CDR3 regions were amplified from genomic DNA by means of the immunoSEQ Assay, a bias-controlled multiplex PCR. Concerning the study's data processing: The number of nucleated cells in each sample was estimated by amplification of reference gene primers within the assay. To quantify the absolute abundance of each unique TCRbeta CDR3 rearrangement, sequence reads were collapsed and filtered. For each sample, productive Simpson clonality was calculated as the square root of Simpson's diversity index across productive rearrangements. TCRdb carries this immuneACCESS record with in-frame sequences only. Its versions omit some clonotypes, under half of them owing to an unresolved V gene in the studies checked, with the rest unexplained. V and J calls and clone size are those listed in that table; D and trimming were worked out from the DNA. This sample holds tens of thousands of clones; roughly nine tenths were observed only once. Roughly 2.6% of the sample is taken by the ten largest.

General findings and caveats noted by the study authors: The amount of clinical and demographic metadata varied by source and participant and was provided uncurated.

In Seattle, one collaborating source enrolled patients while the infection was active and tracked those patients longitudinally over the course of disease. Collaborating institutions collected whole blood in K2EDTA tubes following their own protocols. For TCRbeta analysis, collaborator samples were shipped as frozen whole blood, as isolated PBMCs, or as DNA extracted from either sample type. As for this clone: Its antigen is unknown. Per-base qualities were not stored, and no clone one base away is much larger.

CDR1 and CDR2 (SGHRS, YFSETQ) derive from the germline V gene. The V end gives up 4 bases and the J end 5 bases, leaving 8 bases in the junction not matched to a gene. The CDR3 has 14 amino acids, counting the end cysteine and phenylalanine. Only the CDR3 DNA stays, 42 bases, in frame from base 1. This sequence uses TRBV5-1 and TRBJ2-5; 7 central nucleotides agree with TRBD1. The specimen was peripheral blood. This clonotype was sampled from a man aged 50 to 60 with COVID-19, enrolled during active disease. The CDR3 here reads CASSLDRVGETQYF. The DNA sequence is as follows: TGCGCCAGCAGCCTAGACAGGGTTGGGGAGACCCAGTACTTC.